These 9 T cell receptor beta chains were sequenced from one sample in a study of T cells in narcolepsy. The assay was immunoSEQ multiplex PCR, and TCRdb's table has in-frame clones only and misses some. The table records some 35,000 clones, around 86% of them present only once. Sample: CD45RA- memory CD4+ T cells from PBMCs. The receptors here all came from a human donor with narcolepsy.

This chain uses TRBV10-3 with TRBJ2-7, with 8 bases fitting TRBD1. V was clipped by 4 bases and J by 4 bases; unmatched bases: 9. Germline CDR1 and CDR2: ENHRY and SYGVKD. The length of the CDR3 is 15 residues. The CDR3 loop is CAISGGTGFLYEQYF. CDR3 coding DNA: TGTGCCATCAGTGGAGGGACAGGCTTTTTGTACGAGCAGTACTTC.

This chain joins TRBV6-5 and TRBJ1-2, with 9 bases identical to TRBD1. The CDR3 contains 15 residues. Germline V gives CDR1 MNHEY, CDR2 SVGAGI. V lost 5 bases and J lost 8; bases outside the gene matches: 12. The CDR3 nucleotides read TGTGCCAGCAGTCCCTGGGACAGGGAGTCGGTAGGCTACACCTTC. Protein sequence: CASSPWDRESVGYTF.

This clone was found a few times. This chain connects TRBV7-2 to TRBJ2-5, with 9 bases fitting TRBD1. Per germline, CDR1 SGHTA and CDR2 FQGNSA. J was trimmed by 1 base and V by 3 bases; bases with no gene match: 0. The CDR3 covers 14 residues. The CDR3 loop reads CASSLTGGQETQYF. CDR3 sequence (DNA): TGTGCCAGCAGCTTGACAGGGGGCCAAGAGACCCAGTACTTC.

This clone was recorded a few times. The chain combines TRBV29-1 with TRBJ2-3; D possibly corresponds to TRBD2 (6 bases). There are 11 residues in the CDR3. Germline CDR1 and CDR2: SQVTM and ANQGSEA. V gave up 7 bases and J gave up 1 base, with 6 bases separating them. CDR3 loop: CSGGGTDTQYF. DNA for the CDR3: TGCAGCGGCGGGGGCACAGATACGCAGTATTTT.

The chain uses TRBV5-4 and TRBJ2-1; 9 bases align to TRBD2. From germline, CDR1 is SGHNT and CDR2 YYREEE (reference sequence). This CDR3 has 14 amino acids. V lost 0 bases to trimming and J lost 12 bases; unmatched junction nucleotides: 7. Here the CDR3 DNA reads TGTGCCAGCAGCTTGGAAGTTAGCGGGAGAGGGCAGTTCTTC. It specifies CASSLEVSGRGQFF.

CDR3 sequence: CATNRLASTDTQYF. CDR3 DNA: TGTGCCACCAACCGTCTAGCGAGCACAGATACGCAGTATTTT. This chain links TRBV28 with TRBJ2-3, with D perhaps matching TRBD2 (6 bases). From germline, CDR1 is MDHEN and CDR2 SYDVKM. The CDR3 covers 14 residues. V was cut by 10 bases and J by 0 bases, with 14 bases left in between.

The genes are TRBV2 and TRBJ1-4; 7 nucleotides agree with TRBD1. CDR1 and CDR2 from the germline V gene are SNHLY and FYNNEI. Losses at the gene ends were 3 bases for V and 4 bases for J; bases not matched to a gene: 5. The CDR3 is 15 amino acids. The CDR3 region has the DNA TGTGCCAGCAGTGATCCTGGGACAGATAATGAAAAACTGTTTTTT. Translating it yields CASSDPGTDNEKLFF. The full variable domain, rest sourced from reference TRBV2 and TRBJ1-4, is EPEVTQTPSHQVTQMGQEVILRCVPISNHLYFYWYRQILGQKVEFLVSFYNNEISEKSEIFDDQFSVERPDGSNFTLKIRSTKLEDSAMYFCASSDPGTDNEKLFFGSGTQLSVL.

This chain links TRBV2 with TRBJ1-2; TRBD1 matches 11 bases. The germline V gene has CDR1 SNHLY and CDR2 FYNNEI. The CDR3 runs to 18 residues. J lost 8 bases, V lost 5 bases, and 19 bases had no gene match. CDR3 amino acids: CASSSYLPTGQGVVGYTF. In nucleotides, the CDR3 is TGTGCCAGCAGTTCTTACCTACCCACGGGACAGGGGGTGGTAGGCTACACCTTC.

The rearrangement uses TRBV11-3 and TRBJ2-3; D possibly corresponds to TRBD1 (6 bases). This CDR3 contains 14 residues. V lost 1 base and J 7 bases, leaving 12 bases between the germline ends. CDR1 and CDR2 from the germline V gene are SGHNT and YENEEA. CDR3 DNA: TGTGCCAGCAGCTTAGGGCCAGGGGCTAATACGCAGTATTTT. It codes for CASSLGPGANTQYF.